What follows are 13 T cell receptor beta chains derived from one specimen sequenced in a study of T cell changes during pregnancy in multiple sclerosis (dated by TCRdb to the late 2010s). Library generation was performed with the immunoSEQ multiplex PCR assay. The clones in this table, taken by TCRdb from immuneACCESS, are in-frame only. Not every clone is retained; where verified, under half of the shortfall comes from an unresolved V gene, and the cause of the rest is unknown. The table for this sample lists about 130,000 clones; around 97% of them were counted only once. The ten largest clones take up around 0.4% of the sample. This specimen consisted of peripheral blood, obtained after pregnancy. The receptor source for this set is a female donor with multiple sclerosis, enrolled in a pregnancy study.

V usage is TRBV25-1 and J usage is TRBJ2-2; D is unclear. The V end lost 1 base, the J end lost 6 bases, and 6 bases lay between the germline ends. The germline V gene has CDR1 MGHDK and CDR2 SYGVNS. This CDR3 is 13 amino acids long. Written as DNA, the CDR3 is TGTGCCAGCAGTGAATTACTTGCCGGGGAGCTGTTTTTT. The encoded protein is CASSELLAGELFF.

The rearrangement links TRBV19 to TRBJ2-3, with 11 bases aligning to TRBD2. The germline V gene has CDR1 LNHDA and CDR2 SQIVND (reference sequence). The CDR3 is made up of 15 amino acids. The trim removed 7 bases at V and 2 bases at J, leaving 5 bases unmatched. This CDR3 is CASTSGGQTTDTQYF. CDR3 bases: TGTGCCAGTACTAGCGGGGGGCAGACCACAGATACGCAGTATTTT.

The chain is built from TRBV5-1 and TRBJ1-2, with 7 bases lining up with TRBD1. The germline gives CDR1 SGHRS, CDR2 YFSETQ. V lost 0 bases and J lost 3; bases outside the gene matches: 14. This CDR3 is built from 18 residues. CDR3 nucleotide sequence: TGCGCCAGCAGCTTGGTACCCACTTCGACAGGGACGGACTATGGCTACACCTTC. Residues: CASSLVPTSTGTDYGYTF.

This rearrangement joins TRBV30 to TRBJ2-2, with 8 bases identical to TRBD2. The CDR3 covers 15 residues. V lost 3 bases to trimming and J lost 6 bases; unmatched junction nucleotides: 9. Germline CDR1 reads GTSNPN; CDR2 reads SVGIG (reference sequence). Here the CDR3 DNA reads TGTGCCTGGAGAATTAGCGGGACGGTGGCCGGGGAGCTGTTTTTT. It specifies CAWRISGTVAGELFF.

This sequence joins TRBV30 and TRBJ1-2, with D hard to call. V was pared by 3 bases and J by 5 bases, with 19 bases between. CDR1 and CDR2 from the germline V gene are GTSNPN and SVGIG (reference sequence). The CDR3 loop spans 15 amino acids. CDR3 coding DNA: TGTGCCTGGAGCAGTGGAGGACCCCTTACTTATGGCTACACCTTC. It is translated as CAWSSGGPLTYGYTF. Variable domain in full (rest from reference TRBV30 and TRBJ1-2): SQTIHQWPATLVQPVGSPLSLECTVEGTSNPNLYWYRQAAGRGLQLLFYSVGIGQISSEVPQNLSASRPQDRQFILSSKKLLLSDSGFYLCAWSSGGPLTYGYTFGSGTRLTVV.

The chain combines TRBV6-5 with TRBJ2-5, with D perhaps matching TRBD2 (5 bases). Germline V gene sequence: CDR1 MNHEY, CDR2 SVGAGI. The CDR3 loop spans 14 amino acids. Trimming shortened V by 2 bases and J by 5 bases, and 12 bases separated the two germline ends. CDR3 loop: CASSYGLSGETQYF. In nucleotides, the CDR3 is TGTGCCAGCAGTTACGGACTGTCTGGGGAGACCCAGTACTTC.

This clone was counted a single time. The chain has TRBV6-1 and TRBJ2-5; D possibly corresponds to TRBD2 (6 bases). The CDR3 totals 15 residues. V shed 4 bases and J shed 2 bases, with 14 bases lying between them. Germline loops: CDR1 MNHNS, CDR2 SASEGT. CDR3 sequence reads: CASSGYTSTQETQYF. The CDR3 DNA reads TGTGCCAGCAGTGGCTATACTAGCACGCAAGAGACCCAGTACTTC.

The CDR3 reads CASSVGTSARSSYEQYF. For the CDR3, the DNA is TGTGCCAGCAGCGTAGGGACTAGCGCTCGTAGCTCCTACGAGCAGTACTTC. The chain combines TRBV7-9 with TRBJ2-7; 10 nucleotides align to TRBD2. The CDR3 length is 17 residues. Losses at the gene ends were 5 bases for V and 0 bases for J; bases not matched to a gene: 10. Germline assignment: CDR1 SEHNR and CDR2 FQNEAQ (reference sequence).

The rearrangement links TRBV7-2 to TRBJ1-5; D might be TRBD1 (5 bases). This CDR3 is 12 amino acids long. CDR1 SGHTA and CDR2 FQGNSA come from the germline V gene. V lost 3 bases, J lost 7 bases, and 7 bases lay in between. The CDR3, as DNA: TGTGCCAGCAGCTTTACAGGACAGCCCCAGCATTTT. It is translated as CASSFTGQPQHF. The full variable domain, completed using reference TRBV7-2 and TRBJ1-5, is GAGVSQSPSNKVTEKGKDVELRCDPISGHTALYWYRQSLGQGLEFLIYFQGNSAPDKSGLPSDRFSAERTGGSVSTLTIQRTQQEDSAVYLCASSFTGQPQHFGDGTRLSIL.

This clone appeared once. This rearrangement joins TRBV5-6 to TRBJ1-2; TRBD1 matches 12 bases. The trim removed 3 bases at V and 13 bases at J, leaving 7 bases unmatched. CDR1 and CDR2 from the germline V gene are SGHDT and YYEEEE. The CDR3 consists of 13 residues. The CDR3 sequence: CASSSPGQGAITF. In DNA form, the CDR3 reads TGTGCCAGCAGCTCACCGGGACAGGGGGCAATCACCTTC.

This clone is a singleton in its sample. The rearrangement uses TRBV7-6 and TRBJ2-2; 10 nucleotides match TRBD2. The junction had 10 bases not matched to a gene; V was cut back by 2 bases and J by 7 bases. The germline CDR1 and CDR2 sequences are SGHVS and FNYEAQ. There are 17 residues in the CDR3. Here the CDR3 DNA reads TGTGCCAGCAGCTTATCTATTAGCGGGAGGAAAAACGGGGAGCTGTTTTTT. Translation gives CASSLSISGRKNGELFF. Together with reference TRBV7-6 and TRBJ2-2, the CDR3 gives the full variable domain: GAGVSQSPRYKVTKRGQDVALRCDPISGHVSLYWYRQALGQGPEFLTYFNYEAQQDKSGLPNDRFSAERPEGSISTLTIQRTEQRDSAMYRCASSLSISGRKNGELFFGEGSRLTVL.

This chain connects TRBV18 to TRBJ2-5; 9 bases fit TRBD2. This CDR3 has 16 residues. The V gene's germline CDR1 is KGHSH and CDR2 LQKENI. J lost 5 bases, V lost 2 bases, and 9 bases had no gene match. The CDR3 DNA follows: TGTGCCAGCTCACCAATCGGCGGGAGGGCCTTTGAGACCCAGTACTTC. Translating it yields CASSPIGGRAFETQYF.

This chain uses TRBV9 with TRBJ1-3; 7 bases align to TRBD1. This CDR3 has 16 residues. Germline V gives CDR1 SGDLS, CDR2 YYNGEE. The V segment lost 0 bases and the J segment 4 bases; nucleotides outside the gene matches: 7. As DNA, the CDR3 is TGTGCCAGCAGCGTAGATGCGGCAGGGGGAGGAAACACCATATATTTT. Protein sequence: CASSVDAAGGGNTIYF.